This TCR beta chain was identified during a study of cytomegalovirus exposure and HLA in healthy donors. Overall study findings and caveats: Among the sequence variants, a highly shared cluster was likely an artifact of sequencing. TRBV6-2, TRBV6-3 and other indistinguishable V segments were excluded.

CDR1 is SEHNR and CDR2 is FQNEAQ in the germline V gene (reference sequence). This CDR3 spans 17 amino acids. The PCR used 60 Vbeta and 13 Jbeta primers. Only in-frame clones appear in the TCRdb table, and some are missing; sequencing was by immunoSEQ multiplex PCR. This sample has around 36,000 clones, with around 86% found just once. Notes on this clone: Its antigen is undetermined. At one of its ends the junction is not consistent with the germline gene, which may arise from a read error.

This receptor was obtained from a middle-aged woman in good health and CMV-seropositive. The sample consisted of PBMCs. The chain recombines TRBV7-9 with TRBJ2-7; 8 bases match TRBD1. The CDR3 reads CSSSLTSGQGISYEQYF. CDR3 DNA sequence: TGTTCCAGCAGCTTAACCTCCGGACAGGGTATCTCCTACGAGCAGTACTTC.